This T cell receptor beta chain was obtained from a study of technical replicates of blood from several donors. Clones were sequenced by immunoSEQ multiplex PCR, and TCRdb holds only the in-frame ones, with some missing. The sample gives 75,000 to 100,000 clones, about 89% of which show up once; 0.27% is in the top ten. V trimming: 3 bases; J trimming: 10 bases; junction bases outside the gene matches: 2. The CDR3 covers 14 residues. Germline-derived CDR1 and CDR2 are SGHNT and YYREEE (reference sequence). The specimen sequenced was T cells isolated from PBMCs. This clonotype originated in a human donor in good health. The chain joins TRBV5-4 to TRBJ2-1; 15 bases line up with TRBD2. The CDR3 protein is CASSSGTSGREQFF. The CDR3 region has the DNA TGTGCCAGCAGCTCCGGGACTAGCGGGAGGGAGCAGTTCTTC.